These 20 T cell receptor beta chains share one sample of origin, sequenced in a study of blood T cell repertoires in COVID-19. Generated by immunoSEQ multiplex PCR, the TCRdb table keeps only in-frame clones and is missing some. The sample has around 140,000 clones; 85% to 90% are singletons. What was sequenced was peripheral blood. The receptors shown here come from a man between 60 and 75 years old with COVID-19, enrolled during active disease.

Remarks on this clone: One end of the junction does not line up with germline, which may come from a read error. The chain carries TRBV6-5 and TRBJ2-3, with a tentative D call TRBD2 (6 bases). CDR3 length: 11 residues. Looked up from germline, CDR1 is MNHEY and CDR2 is SVGAGI. This CDR3 is CASSYPGLPDF. DNA for the CDR3: TGTGCCAGCAGTTATCCGGGACTCCCGGATTTT.

This chain connects TRBV28 to TRBJ2-5, with a tentative D call TRBD1 (5 bases). CDR3 size: 13 residues. V lost 3 bases and J lost 4, with 9 bases in between. The germline CDR1 and CDR2 sequences are MDHEN and SYDVKM. The CDR3 here is CASSLGQGETQYF. The CDR3 DNA sequence: TGTGCCAGCAGTTTGGGGCAGGGAGAGACCCAGTACTTC.

This chain uses TRBV28 with TRBJ1-1; TRBD1 matches at 7 bases. V dropped 2 bases and J dropped 3; count of bases not matched to a gene: 6. CDR1 and CDR2 (germline): MDHEN, SYDVKM. The CDR3 runs to 15 residues. The CDR3, as DNA: TGTGCCAGCAGTTTAAGGCAGGGGGGAGACACTGAAGCTTTCTTT. Translation gives CASSLRQGGDTEAFF.

This clone was seen just once. The chain links TRBV10-3 to TRBJ2-1; 11 nucleotides agree with TRBD2. The CDR3 runs 14 residues. Losses at the gene ends were 2 bases for V and 7 bases for J; bases not matched to a gene: 1. Germline V gives CDR1 ENHRY, CDR2 SYGVKD. The CDR3 region is CAISEGLAGNEQFF. The CDR3 DNA reads as TGTGCCATCAGTGAGGGACTAGCGGGTAATGAGCAGTTCTTC.

The chain combines TRBV6-1 with TRBJ2-3; D not certain. This CDR3 is built from 13 residues. Trimming removed 3 bases at V and 4 bases at J, with 8 bases between. Germline V gives CDR1 MNHNS, CDR2 SASEGT. Here the CDR3 DNA reads TGTGCCAGCAGTGAGTCAACACCAGATACGCAGTATTTT. Protein product: CASSESTPDTQYF.

The chain links TRBV5-6 to TRBJ1-1; D gene uncertain. The CDR3 has 15 residues. Trimming pared 2 bases from V and 0 bases from J, leaving 11 bases between. Germline V CDR1 and CDR2: SGHDT, YYEEEE. CDR3 DNA sequence: TGTGCCAGCAGCTTAAGGCAGGTTTTGAACACTGAAGCTTTCTTT. This sequence encodes CASSLRQVLNTEAFF.

The chain combines TRBV18 with TRBJ2-7, with TRBD1 matching 8 bases. This CDR3 region has 15 residues. After removal of 5 bases from V and 4 bases from J, the junction contained 10 bases not matched to a gene. CDR1 is KGHSH, CDR2 LQKENI, per germline. CDR3 residues: CASSSLTGALYEQYF. The CDR3, as DNA: TGTGCCAGCTCATCATTGACAGGGGCCCTTTACGAGCAGTACTTC.

V gene TRBV12-5 combines with J gene TRBJ1-1; 7 bases map to TRBD1. Losses at the gene ends were 8 bases for V and 1 base for J; bases not matched to a gene: 7. The CDR3 runs 14 residues. The V gene's germline CDR1 is LGHNT and CDR2 FRNRAP. The CDR3 sequence: CASRYRGSNTEAFF. The CDR3 bases are TGTGCTAGTCGTTACAGGGGCTCGAACACTGAAGCTTTCTTT. Looking up the rest from reference TRBV12-5 and TRBJ1-1 gives the full variable domain: DARVTQTPRHKVTEMGQEVTMRCQPILGHNTVFWYRQTMMQGLELLAYFRNRAPLDDSGMPKDRFSAEMPDATLATLKIQPSEPRDSAVYFCASRYRGSNTEAFFGQGTRLTVV.

The chain uses TRBV7-7 and TRBJ1-5; 9 nucleotides align to TRBD1. Germline trimming cut 5 bases from V and 6 bases from J; bases unmatched to any gene: 11. The length of the CDR3 is 16 residues. The germline CDR1 and CDR2 sequences are SSHAT and FNYEAQ (reference sequence). The CDR3 sequence is CASSRSYRGLGQPQHF. Here the CDR3 DNA reads TGTGCCAGCAGCCGATCTTACAGGGGGCTCGGTCAGCCCCAGCATTTT.

This clone was seen just once. The rearrangement uses TRBV7-2 and TRBJ2-3, with D possibly matching TRBD1 (5 bases). CDR3 length: 14 amino acids. With 5 bases removed from V and 4 bases from J, the gap between germline ends came to 13 bases. Germline-derived CDR1 and CDR2 are SGHTA and FQGNSA. The CDR3 DNA reads TGTGCCAGCAGCCCCACAAGGGGCCCAGATACGCAGTATTTT. Translated: CASSPTRGPDTQYF.

The V call is TRBV19, the J call TRBJ1-4; 8 bases align to TRBD1. This CDR3 is 15 amino acids long. Germline V lookup: CDR1 LNHDA, CDR2 SQIVND (reference sequence). Losses at the gene ends were 4 bases for V and 2 bases for J; bases not matched to a gene: 3. The CDR3 coding sequence is TGTGCCAGTAGTAACTACAGGGGGACTAATGAAAAACTGTTTTTT. Encoded protein: CASSNYRGTNEKLFF.

This rearrangement joins TRBV18 to TRBJ2-3; D is possibly TRBD1 (5 bases). This CDR3 has 12 amino acids. Germline values: CDR1 KGHSH, CDR2 LQKENI. V was cut by 3 bases and J by 5 bases, with 6 bases left in between. The CDR3 region has the DNA TGTGCCAGCTCACCGGGGCGAGATACGCAGTATTTT. Residues: CASSPGRDTQYF.

The sample holds one count of this clone. The chain has TRBV12-2 and TRBJ2-3; the tabulated D call, TRBD2, remains unverified against the DNA. TRBV12-2 has pseudogene status. The CDR3 runs to 19 residues. For the CDR3, the DNA is TGTGCAAGTCGCTTATATGATCTCGCCCTAGCACTAGGCACAGATACGCAGTATTTT. Amino acid sequence: CASRLYDLALALGTDTQYF.

The chain couples TRBV5-1 to TRBJ2-2; possible D gene TRBD1, 5 bases. V was clipped by 1 base and J by 5 bases, with 9 bases between them. CDR1 and CDR2 from the germline V gene are SGHRS and YFSETQ. The CDR3 covers 14 residues. CDR3 DNA: TGCGCCAGCAGCTTGTCCTCAGGGACCGGGGAGCTGTTTTTT. Protein: CASSLSSGTGELFF.

The chain joins TRBV7-3 to TRBJ2-7; the match to TRBD1 covers 11 bases. This CDR3 has 15 residues. V gave up 0 bases and J gave up 3 bases; unmatched junction bases: 1. Germline V lookup: CDR1 SGHTA, CDR2 FQGTGA. Written as DNA, the CDR3 is TGTGCCAGCAGCTTAACCGGGACAGGGGGCTACGAGCAGTACTTC. This codes for CASSLTGTGGYEQYF.

The V call is TRBV2, the J call TRBJ1-1; D remains ambiguous. Deletions cut 1 base from V and 5 bases from J, with 5 bases between. CDR3 size: 12 residues. Per the germline V gene, CDR1 is SNHLY and CDR2 is FYNNEI. The chain's CDR3 is CASSEDRTEAFF. In nucleotides, the CDR3 is TGTGCCAGCAGTGAAGACAGAACTGAAGCTTTCTTT.

The chain joins TRBV19 to TRBJ1-1; D not resolved. The germline V gene has CDR1 LNHDA and CDR2 SQIVND (reference sequence). The CDR3 sequence is 13 residues long. Trimming pared 7 bases from V and 1 base from J, leaving 10 bases between. The CDR3 DNA reads TGTGCCAGTATTCCCCAGTCGAACACTGAAGCTTTCTTT. This codes for CASIPQSNTEAFF.

This clone was recorded a few times. CDR3 DNA sequence: TGTGCCATCAGTGAGTCGAGTTTGAATGTGGGGGGTGCAGATACGCAGTATTTT. Its protein is CAISESSLNVGGADTQYF. The chain has TRBV10-3 and TRBJ2-3; perhaps TRBD2 as D (6 bases). The CDR3 sequence is 18 residues long. CDR1 is ENHRY, CDR2 SYGVKD, per germline. The V and J ends lost 0 bases and 4 bases respectively, with 20 bases between them.

The rearrangement links TRBV15 to TRBJ1-2; 8 bases agree with TRBD1. The CDR3 is made up of 17 amino acids. V was pared by 1 base and J by 2 bases, with 9 bases of the junction left unmatched. CDR1 and CDR2 (germline): LNHNV, YYDKDF (reference sequence). CDR3 protein: CATSRGGQEELNYGYTF. The CDR3 DNA reads TGTGCCACCAGCAGAGGGGGACAGGAAGAATTAAACTATGGCTACACCTTC.

This clone is a singleton in its sample. The chain carries TRBV18 and TRBJ1-1; 7 nucleotides match TRBD1. This CDR3 comprises 16 residues. V shed 0 bases, J shed 1 base, and the junction held 5 bases outside the gene matches. Germline CDR1 KGHSH, CDR2 LQKENI. The CDR3 protein is CASSPPYGQANTEAFF. CDR3 bases: TGTGCCAGCTCACCACCCTACGGACAGGCGAACACTGAAGCTTTCTTT. Together with reference TRBV18 and TRBJ1-1, the CDR3 gives the full variable domain: NAGVMQNPRHLVRRRGQEARLRCSPMKGHSHVYWYRQLPEEGLKFMVYLQKENIIDESGMPKERFSAEFPKEGPSILRIQQVVRGDSAAYFCASSPPYGQANTEAFFGQGTRLTVV.